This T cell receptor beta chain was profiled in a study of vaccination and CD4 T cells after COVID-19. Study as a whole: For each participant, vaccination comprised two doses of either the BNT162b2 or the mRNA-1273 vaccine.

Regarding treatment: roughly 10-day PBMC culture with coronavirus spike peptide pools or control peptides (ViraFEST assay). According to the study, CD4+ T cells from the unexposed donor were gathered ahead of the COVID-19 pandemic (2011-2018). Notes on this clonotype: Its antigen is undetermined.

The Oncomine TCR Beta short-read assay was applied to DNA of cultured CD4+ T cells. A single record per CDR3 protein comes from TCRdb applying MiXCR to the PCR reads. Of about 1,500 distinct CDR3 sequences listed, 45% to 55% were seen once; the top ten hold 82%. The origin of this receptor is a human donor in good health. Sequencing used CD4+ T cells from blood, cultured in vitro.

The CDR3 here is CASSGPLLGGYTF. The DNA for the CDR3 is TGTGCCAGCAGTGGTCCACTCCTGGGAGGCTACACCTTC. J is TRBJ1-2 and V is TRBV27; D gene ambiguous. V lost 5 bases, J lost 8 bases, and 15 bases lay in between. Germline CDR1 MNHEY, CDR2 SMNVEV (reference sequence). The CDR3 runs to 13 residues.